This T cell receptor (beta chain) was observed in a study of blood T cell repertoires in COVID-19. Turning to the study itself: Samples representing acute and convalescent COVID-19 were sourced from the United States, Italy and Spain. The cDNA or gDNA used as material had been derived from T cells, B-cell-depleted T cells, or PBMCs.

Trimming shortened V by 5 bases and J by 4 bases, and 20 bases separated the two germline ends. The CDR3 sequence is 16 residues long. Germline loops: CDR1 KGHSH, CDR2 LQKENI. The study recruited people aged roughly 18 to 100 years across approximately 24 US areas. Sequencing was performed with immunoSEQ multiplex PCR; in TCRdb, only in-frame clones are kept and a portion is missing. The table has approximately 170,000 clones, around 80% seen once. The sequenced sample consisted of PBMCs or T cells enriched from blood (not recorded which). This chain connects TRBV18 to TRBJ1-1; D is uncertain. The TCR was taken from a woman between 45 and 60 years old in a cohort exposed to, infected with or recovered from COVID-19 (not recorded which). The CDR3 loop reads CASSRTAQDSATEAFF. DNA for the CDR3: TGTGCCAGCTCAAGAACAGCCCAGGACTCCGCCACTGAAGCTTTCTTT.